Presented here are 5 T cell receptor beta chains from one specimen sequenced in a study of Graves' ophthalmopathy and Graves' hyperthyroidism. The authors amplified TCR beta CDR3 regions from RNA transcripts. First-round RT-PCR employed HTBI primers, with a second-round multiplex PCR after it. TCRdb independently ran MiXCR on the multiplex PCR reads; one entry per CDR3 protein. Of about 1.1 million distinct CDR3 sequences in the sample, roughly 35% are singletons; the top ten hold 11%. The material sequenced was peripheral blood or thyroid tissue (not recorded which). Receptor source: an adult man with Graves' hyperthyroidism.

The sample holds many counts of this clonotype. In nucleotides, the CDR3 is TGTGCCAGCAGCGCGGGACAGGCGTTCAATCAGCCCCAGCATTTT. Translated: CASSAGQAFNQPQHF. This rearrangement joins TRBV4-2 to TRBJ1-5; 8 nucleotides align to TRBD1. CDR3 length: 15 amino acids. The ends lost 5 bases at V and 3 bases at J; junction bases unmatched: 6. CDR1 is LGHNA and CDR2 is YNFKEQ in the germline V gene.

The chain is built from TRBV10-2 and TRBJ2-7; D not certain. Germline V gives CDR1 WSHSY, CDR2 SAAADI. This CDR3 is 16 amino acids long. The V and J ends lost 4 bases and 3 bases respectively, with 19 bases between them. DNA for the CDR3: TGCGCCAGCAGTGCCAGTACTGTTGGTGAGATCTACGAGCAGTACTTC. It is translated as CASSASTVGEIYEQYF.

This clonotype was found once. A much larger clonotype is one base distant, so this may be a read error. Here the CDR3 reads CASSLTVSPNEKLFF. The CDR3 DNA reads as TGTGCCAGCAGCTTAACTGTCAGCCCTAATGAAAAACTGTTTTTT. The chain links TRBV7-2 to TRBJ1-4; unclear D gene. The CDR3 runs to 15 residues. The germline CDR1 and CDR2 sequences are SGHTA and FQGNSA. V lost 2 bases, J lost 3 bases, and 10 bases lay in between.

With respect to this clonotype: This sequence may be a read error, since a much larger clone differs from it by one base. CDR3 nucleotides: TGTGCCATCAGGGTCAGGGACGGAGAAAAACTGTTTTTT. It translates to CAIRVRDGEKLFF. V usage is TRBV10-3 and J usage is TRBJ1-4, with D possibly matching TRBD1 (5 bases). The CDR3 contains 13 residues. Germline V gives CDR1 ENHRY, CDR2 SYGVKD. V lost 6 bases and J 8 bases, leaving 13 bases between the germline ends.

The rearrangement uses TRBV24-1 and TRBJ2-7; 7 bases match TRBD1. The CDR3 length is 16 residues. The germline V gene encodes CDR1 KGHDR and CDR2 SFDVKD. V was pared by 2 bases and J by 5 bases, with 11 bases of the junction left unmatched. CDR3 loop: CATSDSDRPGIHEQYF. The CDR3 coding sequence is TGTGCCACCAGTGATTCGGACAGGCCGGGCATCCACGAGCAGTACTTC.